This T cell receptor (beta chain) stems from a study of breast tumors, draining lymph nodes, adjacent tissues. Study-level findings and limits: The data were judged consistent with most tumor T cells coming from lymph node and expanding in tumor. Tumor and nontumor repertoires were significantly more similar in luminal-like than in basal-like breast cancer.

TCRdb reprocessed the multiplex PCR reads with MiXCR, giving one entry per CDR3 protein. This table holds roughly 80,000 distinct CDR3 sequences, about 21% found once. This clonotype occurred many times. The antigen remains unidentified. Breast cancer patients provided tissue from their axillary draining lymph nodes. Germline CDR1 SGHTA, CDR2 FQGNSA. The CDR3 has 14 residues. V was trimmed by 3 bases and J by 5 bases, leaving 13 bases between them. The specimen sequenced was axillary lymph node tissue. This chain joins TRBV7-2 and TRBJ2-5; possible D gene TRBD2, 6 bases. The TCR was taken from a female donor with breast cancer. Some clones in this sample may be carry-over from other donors' samples. The CDR3 spells CASSLGGGAETQYF. The CDR3 bases are TGTGCCAGCAGCTTGGGAGGAGGAGCTGAGACCCAGTACTTC.